This record looks at one T cell receptor beta chain sequence and its context. Its antigen is not identified. The CDR3 totals 14 residues. Germline CDR1 and CDR2: MNHEY and SVGAGI. Trimming pared 10 bases from V and 2 bases from J, leaving 17 bases between. The record originates from a study of cytomegalovirus exposure and HLA in healthy donors. With 60 Vbeta and 13 Jbeta primers, the PCR was carried out. Original processing methods: Roughly 11 million shared chains were among the 65 million to 85 million unique TCR beta chains that a later analysis counted. Data came from immunoSEQ multiplex PCR; TCRdb stores just in-frame clones and leaves some out. V and J calls and clone size are copied from that table; D and trimming were computed from the DNA. Found here are about 160,000 clones, 65% to 90% of them singletons; the top ten hold roughly a tenth. Study observations and caveats: Rates of TCR association differed by HLA locus in a later analysis, with DRB1 highest and HLA-C lowest. Presence/absence analysis assumed near-uniform sequencing depth across donors. Accurate prediction of HLA-A and HLA-B alleles (for most subjects) was reportedly achieved from TCR beta sequences.

V usage is TRBV6-5 and J usage is TRBJ1-2; D is possibly TRBD1 (6 bases). Sequenced input: PBMCs. The origin of this receptor is a man in his forties or fifties in good health and CMV-seropositive. The CDR3 loop reads CATIPRGRNYGYTF. In nucleotides, the CDR3 is TGTGCCACCATACCGAGGGGGAGAAACTATGGCTACACCTTC.